This T cell receptor (beta chain) emerged from a study of shared clonotypes between healthy human individuals. About the study: A donor's plate count was three for CD4 naive and three for CD4 memory; CD8 naive had two and CD8 memory one.

The CDR3 spans 17 residues. The donors were adults (healthy and HIV-negative) with no recent acute infections or vaccinations. Every donor, a Caucasian adult, lived in Nashville, Tennessee. Deep was the level used in running the assay. Measured with immunoSEQ multiplex PCR; TCRdb has only the in-frame clones, and not every one. Found here are millions of clones, 85% to 95% of them singletons; the top ten hold approximately 0.13%. Sequencing was done on a sample of naive CD4+ T cells sorted from blood. As to subset: CD45RA+ positively selected. This TCR derives from a man aged 18 to 35 in good health. V is TRBV1 and J is TRBJ1-1. TRBV1 is a listed pseudogene. The CDR3 here is CTSSPPAGRNRNTEAFF. CDR3 DNA sequence: TGCACCAGCAGCCCCCCGGCAGGGAGAAACCGGAACACTGAAGCTTTCTTT.